The rows below give T cell receptor beta chains drawn from one sample of a study of monozygotic twins with inflammatory bowel disease. Using the 5' RACE reads, TCRdb records one entry per CDR3 protein without DNA. Its table lists under 150,000 distinct CDR3 sequences. What was sequenced was blood. The receptors here all came from a human donor with ulcerative colitis or Crohn's disease, or a healthy co-twin of an affected twin (not recorded which). The CDR3 runs from the conserved cysteine through the conserved F or W.

TRBJ2-3	TRBV30	CAWSVPGSDLRRPNTQYF
TRBJ1-2	TRBV5-5	CASSLVWDLDYGYTF
TRBJ2-5	TRBV20-1	CSARVSGGQETQYF
TRBJ2-3	TRBV5-1	CASSFGTGYTDTQYF
TRBJ2-1	TRBV20-1	CSATGGSYNEQFF
TRBJ2-1	TRBV9	CASRDRAGEQFF
TRBJ1-6	TRBV14	CASSQRTGGSSPLHF
TRBJ2-3	TRBV6-1	CASSLALYTDTQYF
TRBJ2-7	TRBV20-1	CSARVRLAGGHEQYF
TRBJ2-5	TRBV20-1	CSARGPGVETQYF
TRBJ2-7	TRBV20-1	CSAREGTASYEQYF
TRBJ1-4	TRBV20-1	CSAVGQGKEKLFF
TRBJ1-4	TRBV7-2	CASSPRTGDEKLFF
TRBJ1-3	TRBV5-5	CASSFTFDPGNTIFF
TRBJ2-2	TRBV5-1	CASSLVQGARGTGELFF
TRBJ1-2	TRBV5-5	CARAKGQGAVGYTF
TRBJ2-5	TRBV12-3/TRBV12-4	CASQASGNQETQYF
TRBJ2-5	TRBV28	CASSLRTGVQETQYF
TRBJ2-7	TRBV4-3	CASSQGTGEANEQYF
TRBJ2-1	TRBV20-1	CSARSSGGDNEQFF
TRBJ2-1	TRBV10-3	CAISGDLEKGPGGATYNEQFF
TRBJ1-1	TRBV20-1	CSAGGGVLGTEAFF
TRBJ2-3	TRBV30	CAWSVRRADTQYF
TRBJ1-1	TRBV20-1	CSARDSQAVNTEAFF
TRBJ2-1	TRBV12-3/TRBV12-4	CASSYRDRNNEQFF
TRBJ2-5	TRBV24-1	CATSDLGTEETQYF
TRBJ1-4	TRBV4-1	CASSLGTSATNEKLFF
TRBJ2-5	TRBV5-1	CASRGTGDAEETQYF
TRBJ2-5	TRBV6-5	CASSYTPDQETQYF
TRBJ2-3	TRBV5-1	CASSLAFQSTDTQYF
TRBJ1-1	TRBV7-3	CASSLNPGSITEAFF
TRBJ2-2	TRBV7-2	CASSLSSTSNTGELFF
TRBJ2-7	TRBV6-1	CASLGEIYEQYF
TRBJ1-6	TRBV5-1	CASSLGEMGSPLHF
TRBJ2-7	TRBV7-2	CASSLGPSGGKTYEQYF
TRBJ1-4	TRBV5-1	CASSSTTNEKLFF
TRBJ2-4	TRBV4-1	CASSQGTQGSRAKNIQYF
TRBJ2-7	TRBV4-2	CASSLGTSGGYSF
TRBJ2-3	TRBV5-1	CASSLEPLSGLGSIHLAAF
TRBJ1-6	TRBV28	CASRDTGGAYNSPLHF
TRBJ1-2	TRBV19	CASTKEGPGYGYTF
TRBJ1-1	TRBV10-3	CAIRQGASWTEAFF